This T cell receptor beta chain comes out of a study of OX40 agonist ivuxolimab in advanced cancers. In the study overall: Ivuxolimab, which targeted the costimulatory receptor OX40 (CD134), was an agonistic, fully human IgG2 monoclonal antibody. Intravenous ivuxolimab was administered to patients every 2 weeks at six dose levels: 0.01, 0.1, 0.3, 1.5, 3 and 10 mg/kg. Of the roughly 52 dose-escalation patients, hepatocellular carcinoma was present in about 19, melanoma in approximately 15, renal cell carcinoma in 9 and head and neck cancer in 9. In the dose-escalation cohort, 82.7% of patients were male, and the mean age was about 55 years, with a range of 23 to 79. Patients were allowed to have had prior anti-PD-1, anti-PD-L1 or anti-CTLA-4 therapy, and around 40% of the dose-escalation patients had previously received checkpoint inhibitors. Partial responses were achieved by three dose-escalation patients, of whom one had hepatocellular carcinoma and two had cutaneous melanoma. The point of sequencing TCRbeta in the periphery was to test whether ivuxolimab changed TCR sequence diversity and drove clonal T-cell expansion. The monotherapy dose-escalation portion (N = 52 patients) of the phase I ivuxolimab trial is reported in the paper.

Turning to this clone: Its antigen is unknown. No base quality values were provided; no much bigger clone lies one nucleotide off.

General conclusions and limits of the study: Low levels of normalized T-cell clonal expansion were also seen in some nonresponding patients. In the 0.1-3.0 mg/kg groups, partial responders were among the patients with the lowest normalized peripheral clonal expansion, particularly in CD8+ T cells. On average, CD8+ T cells showed more expanded clones than CD4+ T cells after ivuxolimab. Clonal expansion of both CD4+ and CD8+ blood T cells was observed from baseline to week 6 at doses 0.1 to 3.0 mg/kg. The antigen specificity of the peripheral T cells that underwent clonal expansion was not determined.

To sequence the TCRbeta CDR3 region, genomic DNA was isolated from the sorted cells. The immunoSEQ Assay was used for sequencing of TCRbeta CDR3 regions. Imported from immuneACCESS, the table was reduced by TCRdb to in-frame sequences with V and J called. These copies leave out some clones; in studies compared against another copy, an unresolved V gene accounts for under half, and the cause of the remainder is not known. The sample includes about 20,000 clones, with 77% observed a single time. The top ten clones comprise 15% to 20% of the sample. CDR1 ENHRY and CDR2 SYGVKD were looked up in the germline V gene. From the cysteine up to the phenylalanine, the CDR3 has a length of 14 residues. Only the CDR3 part of the read is kept: 42 bases, read in frame from the first base. V gives up 3 bases and J gives up 1 base, and the segment between their germline ends measures 6 bases. Patients with autoimmune disease history or receiving systemic immunosuppression were excluded from the trial. Peripheral blood for TCR sequencing was drawn from every dose cohort at baseline, at cycle 4 day 1 and at cycle 7 day 1. The samples were drawn from a first-in-human, open-label, multicenter phase I dose-escalation trial of ivuxolimab. Adults with locally advanced or metastatic melanoma, renal cell carcinoma, hepatocellular carcinoma or head and neck squamous cell carcinoma were enrolled in the trial. Before TCR sequencing, CD4+ T cells and CD8+ T cells were sorted from peripheral blood as separate populations.

Sequences were derived from CD4+ or CD8+ T cells sorted from blood, sampled in a trial of the OX40 agonist ivuxolimab. The TCR comes from an adult with an advanced solid tumor such as melanoma, head and neck, liver or kidney cancer. The chain is assembled from TRBV10-3 and TRBJ1-4; too little of a D gene remains to name it. DNA sequence: TGTGCCATCAGTGATCGGGAAACTAATGAAAAACTGTTTTTT. Translated, it gives CAISDRETNEKLFF.